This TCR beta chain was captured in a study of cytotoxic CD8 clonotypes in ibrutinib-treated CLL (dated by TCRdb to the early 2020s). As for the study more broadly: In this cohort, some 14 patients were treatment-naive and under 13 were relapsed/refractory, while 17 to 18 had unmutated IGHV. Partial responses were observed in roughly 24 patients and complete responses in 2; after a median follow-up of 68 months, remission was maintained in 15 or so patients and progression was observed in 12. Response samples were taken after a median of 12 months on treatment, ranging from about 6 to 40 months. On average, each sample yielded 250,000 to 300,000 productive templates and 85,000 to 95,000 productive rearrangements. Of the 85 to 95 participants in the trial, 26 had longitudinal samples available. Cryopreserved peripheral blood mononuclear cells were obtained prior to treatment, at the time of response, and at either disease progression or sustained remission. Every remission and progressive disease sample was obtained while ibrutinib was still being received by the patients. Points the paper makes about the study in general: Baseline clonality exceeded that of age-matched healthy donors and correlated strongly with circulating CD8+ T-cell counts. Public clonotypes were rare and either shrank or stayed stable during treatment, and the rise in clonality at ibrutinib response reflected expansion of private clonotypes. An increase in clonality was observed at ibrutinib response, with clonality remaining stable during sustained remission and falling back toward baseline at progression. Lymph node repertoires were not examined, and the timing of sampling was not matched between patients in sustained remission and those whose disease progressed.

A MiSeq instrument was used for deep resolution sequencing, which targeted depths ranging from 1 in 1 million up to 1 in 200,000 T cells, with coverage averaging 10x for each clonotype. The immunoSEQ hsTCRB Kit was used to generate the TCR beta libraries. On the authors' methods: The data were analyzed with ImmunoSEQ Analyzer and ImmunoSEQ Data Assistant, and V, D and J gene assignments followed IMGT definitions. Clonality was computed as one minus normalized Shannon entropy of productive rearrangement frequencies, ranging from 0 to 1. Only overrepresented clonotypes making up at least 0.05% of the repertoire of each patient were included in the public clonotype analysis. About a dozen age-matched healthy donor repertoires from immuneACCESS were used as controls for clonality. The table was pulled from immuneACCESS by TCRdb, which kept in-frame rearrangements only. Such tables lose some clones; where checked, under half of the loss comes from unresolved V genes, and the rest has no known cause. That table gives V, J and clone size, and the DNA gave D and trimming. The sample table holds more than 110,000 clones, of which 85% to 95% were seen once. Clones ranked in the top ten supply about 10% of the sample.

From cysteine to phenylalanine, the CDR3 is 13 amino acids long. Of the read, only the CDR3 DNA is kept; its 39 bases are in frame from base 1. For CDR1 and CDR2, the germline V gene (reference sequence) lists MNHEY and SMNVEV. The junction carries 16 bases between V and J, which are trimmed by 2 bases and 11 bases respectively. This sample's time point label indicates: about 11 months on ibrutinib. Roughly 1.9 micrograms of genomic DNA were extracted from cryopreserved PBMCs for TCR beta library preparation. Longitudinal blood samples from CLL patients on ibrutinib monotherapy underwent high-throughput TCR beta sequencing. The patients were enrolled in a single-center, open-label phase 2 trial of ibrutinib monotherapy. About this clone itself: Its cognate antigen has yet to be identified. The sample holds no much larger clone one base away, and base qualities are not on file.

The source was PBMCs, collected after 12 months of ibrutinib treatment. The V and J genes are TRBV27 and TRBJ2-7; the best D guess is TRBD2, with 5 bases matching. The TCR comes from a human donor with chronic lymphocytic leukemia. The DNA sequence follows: TGTGCCAGCAGTTTAGGAGGTGTGGGAGAAAAGTACTTC. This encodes CASSLGGVGEKYF.